These T cell receptor beta chains were read from a single sample in a study of blood T cell repertoires in COVID-19. Using immunoSEQ multiplex PCR, the repertoire was profiled, and TCRdb retains in-frame clones only, with some absent. This table has approximately 270,000 clones, approximately 90% appearing once. Sequencing was performed on PBMCs or T cells enriched from blood (not recorded which). Receptors were obtained from a man aged 40-50 years who had been exposed to COVID-19. CDR3s include the opening cysteine and the closing phenylalanine or tryptophan. Fields, in order: CDR3 length, V gene, D gene, clone size, J gene, CDR3 DNA, CDR3 protein. The D gene is left open where the match is weak. Rows may omit the clone size; those that give it use once, few, many or a size class.

13	TRBV5-1	TRBD1	-	TRBJ2-1	TGCGCCAGCAGCTCACAGGGGGTCAATGAGCAGTTCTTC	CASSSQGVNEQFF
17	TRBV7-9	TRBD1	few	TRBJ1-6	TGTGCCAGCGGCCGGGACAGGCCATGGGTGTGGGTCTCCCCCCTCCACTTT	CASGRDRPWVWVSPLHF
13	TRBV6-1	-	-	TRBJ2-4	TGTGCCAGCAGTGACAGGGTAGGGAACATTCAGTACTTC	CASSDRVGNIQYF
14	TRBV6-5	-	-	TRBJ1-2	TGTGCCAGCAGCCCCAGGGGAGCTAACTATGGCTACACCTTC	CASSPRGANYGYTF
17	TRBV24-1	-	once	TRBJ2-1	TGTGCCACCAGTGATTCCTTTGGGCGGGACCTATACAATGAGCAGTTCTTC	CATSDSFGRDLYNEQFF
14	TRBV5-4	-	once	TRBJ1-1	TGTGCCAGCAGCTTGGTTGTGGGCCCCACTGAAGCTTTCTTT	CASSLVVGPTEAFF
15	TRBV2	TRBD2	-	TRBJ2-3	TGTGCCAGCAGTGAAGGGACTAGCGGGAGGGATACGCAGTATTTT	CASSEGTSGRDTQYF
15	TRBV6-5	TRBD2	few	TRBJ2-1	TGTGCCAGCAGTTACGGTGTAGCGGGAGTCAATGAGCAGTTCTTC	CASSYGVAGVNEQFF
16	TRBV5-1	TRBD1	-	TRBJ1-2	TGCGCCAGCAGCTCGTCCCGGGACAGGGAACACTATGGCTACACCTTC	CASSSSRDREHYGYTF
15	TRBV19	TRBD1	-	TRBJ1-1	TGTGCCAGTAGTATCTCCGGGACAGGGCACACTGAAGCTTTCTTT	CASSISGTGHTEAFF
14	TRBV6-1	-	few	TRBJ2-2	TGTGCCAGCAGTGAGGGCTGGAACACCGGGGAGCTGTTTTTT	CASSEGWNTGELFF
14	TRBV30	TRBD2	-	TRBJ2-7	TGTGCCTGGAGTGTACGAGTCGGGGGGTATGTGCAGTACTTC	CAWSVRVGGYVQYF
14	TRBV21-1	-	-	TRBJ1-6	TGTGCCAGCCGTGTATCCAGTTATAATTCACCCCTCCACTTT	CASRVSSYNSPLHF
12	TRBV2	-	few	TRBJ2-7	TGTGCCAGCTCAGGGGACTCCTACGAGCAGTACTTC	CASSGDSYEQYF
18	TRBV9	TRBD2	-	TRBJ2-2	TGTGCCAGCAGCGATGAGCTAGCGGGAGGGCCCTCGACCGGGGAGCTGTTTTTT	CASSDELAGGPSTGELFF
16	TRBV10-3	TRBD1	once	TRBJ1-6	TGTGCCATCAGTGGACTGGGACAGGGAGCAAATTCACCCCTCCACTTT	CAISGLGQGANSPLHF
13	TRBV6-2/TRBV6-3	-	-	TRBJ1-2	TGTGCCAGCAGTACCACAAGTAACTATGGCTACACCTTC	CASSTTSNYGYTF
14	TRBV2	TRBD1	once	TRBJ1-3	TGTGCCAGTTCTCCGGGACAGGGAGGAAACACCATATATTTT	CASSPGQGGNTIYF
15	TRBV7-2	-	-	TRBJ2-7	TGTGCCAGCAGCTTAGGGGCAGCCACCTCCTACGAGCAGTACTTC	CASSLGAATSYEQYF
14	TRBV10-1	TRBD2	few	TRBJ2-2	TGCGCCAGCAGTGACGGGAGGGCCACCGGGGAGCTGTTTTTT	CASSDGRATGELFF
15	TRBV4-2	TRBD1	-	TRBJ2-3	TGTGCCAGCAGCCCCCGACAGGGGGACACAGATACGCAGTATTTT	CASSPRQGDTDTQYF
18	TRBV5-6	TRBD2	-	TRBJ2-5	TGTGCCAGCAGCTTGATCTATGGGACTAGCGGGTATCAAGAGACCCAGTACTTC	CASSLIYGTSGYQETQYF
15	TRBV27	TRBD1	-	TRBJ1-4	TGTGCCAGCAGTGATAGGACAGGGGGCTGGGAAAAACTGTTTTTT	CASSDRTGGWEKLFF
15	TRBV4-1	-	-	TRBJ1-1	TGCGCCAGCAGCCAAGTAGTCCCAAGCCACACTGAAGCTTTCTTT	CASSQVVPSHTEAFF